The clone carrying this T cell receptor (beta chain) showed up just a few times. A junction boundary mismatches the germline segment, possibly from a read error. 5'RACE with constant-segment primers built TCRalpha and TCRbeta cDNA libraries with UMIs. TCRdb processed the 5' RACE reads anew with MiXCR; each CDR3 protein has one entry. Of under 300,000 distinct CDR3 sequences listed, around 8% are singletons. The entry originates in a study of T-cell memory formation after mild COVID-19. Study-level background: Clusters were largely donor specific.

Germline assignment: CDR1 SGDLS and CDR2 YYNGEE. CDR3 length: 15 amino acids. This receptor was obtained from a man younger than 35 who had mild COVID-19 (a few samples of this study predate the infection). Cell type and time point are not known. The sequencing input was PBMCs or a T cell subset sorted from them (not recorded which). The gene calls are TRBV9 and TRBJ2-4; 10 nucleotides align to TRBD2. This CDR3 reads CASSTSGGANNIQYF. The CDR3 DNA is TGTGCCAGCAGCACGAGCGGGGGGGCCAATAACATTCAGTACTTC. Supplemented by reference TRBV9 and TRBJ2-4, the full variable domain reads DSGVTQTPKHLITATGQRVTLRCSPRSGDLSVYWYQQSLDQGLQFLIQYYNGEERAKGNILERFSAQQFPDLHSELNLSSLELGDSALYFCASSTSGGANNIQYFGAGTRLSVL.